What follows are 18 T cell receptor beta chains derived from one specimen sequenced in a study of cytomegalovirus exposure and HLA in healthy donors. PCR employed 60 Vbeta and 13 Jbeta primers. Measured with immunoSEQ multiplex PCR; TCRdb has only the in-frame clones, and not every one. The data hold roughly 200,000 clones, with around 81% observed a single time. Sample: PBMCs. Source of these receptors: a man between 35 and 55 years old in good health and CMV-seronegative.

Only a few counts were recorded for this clone. The gene calls are TRBV10-3 and TRBJ2-7, with TRBD2 as a possible D gene (6 bases). This CDR3 has 12 residues. Germline CDR1 reads ENHRY; CDR2 reads SYGVKD. Trimming left V 11 bases short and J 2 bases short, with 13 bases between. The CDR3 is CASTAGTYEQYF. CDR3 sequence (DNA): TGTGCCTCCACTGCGGGAACCTACGAGCAGTACTTC.

The chain employs TRBV9 and TRBJ2-3; 10 bases are a match to TRBD2. Germline V gives CDR1 SGDLS, CDR2 YYNGEE. The length of the CDR3 is 15 residues. V shed 0 bases, J shed 5 bases, and the junction held 3 bases outside the gene matches. CDR3 protein: CASSVGLAGVDTQYF. CDR3 nucleotide sequence: TGTGCCAGCAGCGTAGGGCTAGCGGGAGTAGATACGCAGTATTTT.

V usage is TRBV7-2 and J usage is TRBJ1-2; weak D call: TRBD1 (6 bases). This CDR3 has 16 amino acids. The V gene's germline CDR1 is SGHTA and CDR2 FQGNSA. V was pared by 5 bases and J by 8 bases, with 24 bases between. The CDR3 DNA sequence: TGTGCCAGCAGCCCTCAAGGGGCAAGGGGGTCCAGGGGCTACACCTTC. Encoded protein: CASSPQGARGSRGYTF. The complete variable domain, with remaining parts taken from reference TRBV7-2 and TRBJ1-2, reads GAGVSQSPSNKVTEKGKDVELRCDPISGHTALYWYRQSLGQGLEFLIYFQGNSAPDKSGLPSDRFSAERTGGSVSTLTIQRTQQEDSAVYLCASSPQGARGSRGYTFGSGTRLTVV.

This chain uses TRBV5-1 with TRBJ2-7; TRBD2 matches 10 bases. Germline V gene data show CDR1 as SGHRS and CDR2 as YFSETQ. J gave up 0 bases and V 5 bases, and 5 bases lay outside the gene matches. The length of the CDR3 is 15 residues. CDR3 nucleotides: TGCGCCAGCAGTCTCCAGCGGGAGGGCTCCTACGAGCAGTACTTC. Translating it yields CASSLQREGSYEQYF.

The chain is built from TRBV4-3 and TRBJ1-6, with a weak D call TRBD1 (5 bases). CDR3 length: 16 amino acids. V was cut by 1 base and J by 9 bases, with 16 bases left in between. Looked up from germline, CDR1 is LGHNA and CDR2 is YSLEER. CDR3 nucleotide sequence: TGCGCCAGCAGCCAAGGTCGACAGTCTCGGATTTCACCCCTCCACTTT. Protein sequence: CASSQGRQSRISPLHF.

The chain couples TRBV7-2 to TRBJ2-2; TRBD1 is a possible D gene (6 bases). Looked up from germline, CDR1 is SGHTA and CDR2 is FQGNSA. This CDR3 region has 16 residues. The V end was cut by 7 bases, the J end by 5 bases, with 20 bases between. For the CDR3, the DNA is TGTGCCAGCATGCTACAGGGAAGGGCGCTAACCGGGGAGCTGTTTTTT. Amino acid sequence: CASMLQGRALTGELFF. Supplemented by reference TRBV7-2 and TRBJ2-2, the full variable domain reads GAGVSQSPSNKVTEKGKDVELRCDPISGHTALYWYRQSLGQGLEFLIYFQGNSAPDKSGLPSDRFSAERTGGSVSTLTIQRTQQEDSAVYLCASMLQGRALTGELFFGEGSRLTVL.

This chain connects TRBV13 to TRBJ2-7, with TRBD1 identical over 8 bases. Germline V gene data show CDR1 as PRHDT and CDR2 as FYEKMQ (reference sequence). The CDR3 runs to 14 residues. Trimming cost V 6 bases and J 4 bases; bases outside gene matches: 8. The CDR3 nucleotides read TGTGCCAGCAGAAGAAGGACAGGGCGGTACGAGCAGTACTTC. Translated, it gives CASRRRTGRYEQYF.

This clone was seen only a few times. The gene calls are TRBV4-3 and TRBJ1-5, with D uncertain. Germline V CDR1 and CDR2: LGHNA, YSLEER. V was clipped by 0 bases and J by 9 bases, with 12 bases between them. This CDR3 is 14 amino acids long. This chain's CDR3 is CASSQDLSPGPQHF. Here the CDR3 DNA reads TGCGCCAGCAGCCAAGATCTCAGCCCGGGGCCCCAGCATTTT.

The genes are TRBV6-6 and TRBJ2-7; D may be TRBD1 (6 bases). Germline V lookup: CDR1 MNHNY, CDR2 SVGAGI (reference sequence). Trimming shortened V by 6 bases and J by 3 bases, and 18 bases separated the two germline ends. This CDR3 has 15 amino acids. CDR3 DNA sequence: TGTGCCAGCAGGCCCCATAGGGCAGGGGACTACGAGCAGTACTTC. Translated: CASRPHRAGDYEQYF.

The chain couples TRBV5-6 to TRBJ2-2; 13 nucleotides line up with TRBD2. This CDR3 spans 18 amino acids. Germline V gene lookup returns CDR1 SGHDT and CDR2 YYEEEE. V lost 0 bases, J lost 0 bases, and 2 bases stayed unmatched. The CDR3 coding sequence is TGTGCCAGCAGCTTGGTTGGACTAGCGGGGGCGAACACCGGGGAGCTGTTTTTT. Residues: CASSLVGLAGANTGELFF. The full variable domain, rest sourced from reference TRBV5-6 and TRBJ2-2, is DAGVTQSPTHLIKTRGQQVTLRCSPKSGHDTVSWYQQALGQGPQFIFQYYEEEERQRGNFPDRFSGHQFPNYSSELNVNALLLGDSALYLCASSLVGLAGANTGELFFGEGSRLTVL.

The chain recombines TRBV6-1 with TRBJ2-5, with D perhaps matching TRBD2 (5 bases). Trimming stripped 1 base from V and 4 bases from J, with 13 bases between. CDR3 size: 15 residues. Germline CDR1 reads MNHNS; CDR2 reads SASEGT. CDR3 DNA: TGTGCCAGCAGTGAAGGTAGAGGGTTTGGAGAGACCCAGTACTTC. Protein: CASSEGRGFGETQYF.

V gene TRBV9 combines with J gene TRBJ1-4; TRBD1 agrees at 9 bases. Germline CDR1 is SGDLS and CDR2 is YYNGEE. The CDR3 loop spans 16 amino acids. With V trimmed by 0 bases and J by 3 bases, 3 bases remained unmatched. CDR3 sequence reads: CASSVGTGVANEKLFF. The CDR3 bases are TGTGCCAGCAGCGTAGGGACAGGGGTGGCTAATGAAAAACTGTTTTTT.

The table lists this clone with a count of one. The sample holds other DNA sequences that translate to the same CDR3. This chain joins TRBV19 and TRBJ2-7; a weak D match, TRBD2 (5 bases). CDR1 and CDR2 (germline): LNHDA, SQIVND (reference sequence). There are 13 residues in the CDR3. V was shortened by 3 bases and J by 0 bases, with 6 bases between the two germline ends. CDR3 protein: CASSIEGSYEQYF. Here the CDR3 DNA reads TGTGCCAGTAGTATCGAGGGCTCCTACGAGCAGTACTTC. Together with reference TRBV19 and TRBJ2-7, the CDR3 gives the full variable domain: DGGITQSPKYLFRKEGQNVTLSCEQNLNHDAMYWYRQDPGQGLRLIYYSQIVNDFQKGDIAEGYSVSREKKESFPLTVTSAQKNPTAFYLCASSIEGSYEQYFGPGTRLTVT.

J is TRBJ2-7 and V is TRBV9, with a weak D call TRBD2 (6 bases). The V and J ends lost 0 bases and 3 bases respectively, with 10 bases between them. Germline assignment: CDR1 SGDLS and CDR2 YYNGEE. CDR3 length: 14 amino acids. The CDR3 region is CASSVETGVYEQYF. DNA for the CDR3: TGTGCCAGCAGCGTAGAGACGGGAGTCTACGAGCAGTACTTC.

V is TRBV5-6 and J is TRBJ2-7; D perhaps matches TRBD1 (6 bases). The CDR3 sequence is 11 residues long. Germline V CDR1 and CDR2: SGHDT, YYEEEE. V shed 7 bases and J shed 6 bases, with 11 bases lying between them. CDR3 loop: CASHREGEQYF. In nucleotides, the CDR3 is TGTGCCAGCCACAGGGAAGGCGAGCAGTACTTC.

V gene TRBV7-9 combines with J gene TRBJ1-3; D is ambiguous. The CDR3 covers 16 residues. Germline values: CDR1 SEHNR, CDR2 FQNEAQ (reference sequence). The ends were cut back, 2 bases at V and 3 bases at J, with 14 bases in the middle. In nucleotides, the CDR3 is TGTGCCAGCAGCTTACGATCCCGCCGCGGTGGAAACACCATATATTTT. It translates to CASSLRSRRGGNTIYF.

This chain links TRBV5-1 with TRBJ2-7, with D unclear. This CDR3 has 15 amino acids. Germline assignment: CDR1 SGHRS and CDR2 YFSETQ. V shed 0 bases and J shed 4 bases, with 14 bases lying between them. CDR3 sequence: CASSLAPPPRYEQYF. In DNA, the CDR3 is TGCGCCAGCAGCTTGGCCCCTCCTCCGAGGTACGAGCAGTACTTC.

The chain joins TRBV2 to TRBJ2-7; 11 bases fit TRBD1. The CDR3 is made up of 15 amino acids. The V gene's germline CDR1 is SNHLY and CDR2 FYNNEI. V lost 5 bases and J lost 3; bases outside the gene matches: 6. The CDR3 region has the DNA TGTGCCAGCAGTCCGGGACAGGGGGTTTTCTACGAGCAGTACTTC. It is translated as CASSPGQGVFYEQYF. The complete variable domain, with remaining parts taken from reference TRBV2 and TRBJ2-7, reads EPEVTQTPSHQVTQMGQEVILRCVPISNHLYFYWYRQILGQKVEFLVSFYNNEISEKSEIFDDQFSVERPDGSNFTLKIRSTKLEDSAMYFCASSPGQGVFYEQYFGPGTRLTVT.